Shown below are 15 T cell receptor beta chains from a single sample sequenced in a study of T-cell reconstitution after alpha-beta-depleted transplantation in children listed by TCRdb under 2016. The treatment or condition label on this specimen signifies: allogeneic hematopoietic cell transplantation with graft depleted of TCRalphabeta T cells and CD19 B cells. Libraries were prepared through PCR. Sequencing was carried out with an Illumina HiSeq 2500. Molecular barcoding was employed in the preparation of TCR libraries, with unique molecular identifiers being used to normalize TCRbeta repertoire quantification. TCRdb itself trimmed the public reads at Q25 with fastp, ran MiXCR and retained productive beta chains. Every CDR3 protein is listed once, alongside the most common genes and DNA of its rows. The sample table contains under 850,000 distinct CDR3 sequences; only one count was recorded for roughly 14% of them. In total, the top ten clones hold 0.79% of the sample.

Sequencing was performed on PBMCs, taken before TCRalphabeta/CD19-depleted stem cell transplant. These receptors all stem from a girl between 2 and 10 years old with congenital amegakaryocytic thrombocytopenia, due to receive a stem cell transplant.

This clonotype was detected only once. A much larger clone sits a single nucleotide away, making a read error possible. The chain carries TRBV5-6 and TRBJ2-1; TRBD1 matches at 7 bases. Germline CDR1 SGHDT, CDR2 YYEEEE. CDR3 length: 13 amino acids. CDR3: CASSILQGNEQLF. CDR3 in DNA: TGTGCCAGCAGCATACTACAGGGGAATGAGCAGCTCTTC. Combining the CDR3 with reference TRBV5-6 and TRBJ2-1 gives the whole variable domain DAGVTQSPTHLIKTRGQQVTLRCSPKSGHDTVSWYQQALGQGPQFIFQYYEEEERQRGNFPDRFSGHQFPNYSSELNVNALLLGDSALYLCASSILQGNEQLFGPGTRLTVL.

The sample holds a few counts of this clonotype. The rearrangement joins TRBV3-1 to TRBJ2-4; D is perhaps TRBD1 (5 bases). Trimming removed 0 bases at V and 12 bases at J, with 21 bases between. The CDR3 is 16 amino acids. Germline V gene data show CDR1 as LGHDT and CDR2 as YNNKEL (reference sequence). The CDR3 spells CASSQDVVSASTDQYF. CDR3 nucleotides: TGTGCCAGCAGCCAAGATGTCGTGTCCGCGTCGACAGATCAGTACTTC.

The sample holds a few counts of this clonotype. The gene calls are TRBV12-3 or TRBV12-4 and TRBJ2-1; 14 positions match TRBD2. Germline trimming cut 6 bases from V and 10 bases from J; bases unmatched to any gene: 14. The CDR3 is 17 residues long. The CDR3 protein is CASSYLPPGLAGDEQFF. The CDR3, as DNA: TGTGCCAGCAGCTACCTGCCCCCGGGACTAGCGGGAGACGAGCAGTTCTTC.

The gene calls are TRBV7-8 and TRBJ2-1, with D perhaps being TRBD1 or TRBD2 (6 bases each). With 8 bases removed from V and 2 bases from J, the gap between germline ends came to 16 bases. There are 15 residues in the CDR3. Germline V gene lookup returns CDR1 SGHVS and CDR2 FQNEAQ. CDR3 residues: CASVTRGPTYNEQFF. CDR3 DNA sequence: TGTGCCAGCGTTACCCGGGGGCCTACCTACAATGAGCAGTTCTTC.

In its sample, this clonotype was seen many times. V is TRBV6-5 and J is TRBJ1-6; D not resolved. Trimming left V 0 bases short and J 3 bases short, with 6 bases between. This CDR3 spans 15 amino acids. Germline CDR1 is MNHEY and CDR2 is SVGAGI. The DNA for the CDR3 is TGTGCCAGCAGTTACTCTCCAGTCTATAATTCACCCCTCCACTTT. This gives the protein CASSYSPVYNSPLHF.

The rearrangement uses TRBV20-1 and TRBJ2-1; no firm D call. The ends were cut back, 1 base at V and 3 bases at J, with 22 bases in the middle. The CDR3 is 18 residues long. Germline CDR1 reads DFQATT; CDR2 reads SNEGSKA (reference sequence). CDR3 protein: CSARVFGKLITDYNEQFF. CDR3 nucleotide sequence: TGCAGTGCTAGAGTTTTCGGTAAGCTCATTACCGACTACAATGAGCAGTTCTTC.

Many counts were recorded for this clonotype. The chain employs TRBV19 and TRBJ2-1, with D possibly matching TRBD1 (5 bases). The germline V gene encodes CDR1 LNHDA and CDR2 SQIVND (reference sequence). Deletions cut 5 bases from V and 8 bases from J, with 13 bases between. The CDR3 is made up of 13 amino acids. CDR3 amino acids: CASSLSWGHEQFF. CDR3 in DNA: TGTGCCAGTAGTCTGAGCTGGGGCCATGAGCAGTTCTTC.

This clonotype was detected many times. The CDR3 loop is CASSTAGGPNEQFF. As DNA, the CDR3 is TGCGCCAGCAGCACAGCGGGAGGGCCCAATGAGCAGTTCTTC. The J gene is TRBJ2-1, the V gene TRBV5-1; TRBD2 matches 10 bases. With 4 bases clipped from V and 6 bases from J, the junction kept 4 bases outside the gene matches. Per the germline V gene, CDR1 is SGHRS and CDR2 is YFSETQ. There are 14 residues in the CDR3.

The chain joins TRBV4-1 to TRBJ2-1, with D unresolved. The V gene's germline CDR1 is MGHRA and CDR2 YSYEKL. Trimming stripped 1 base from V and 10 bases from J, with 14 bases between. There are 14 residues in the CDR3. CDR3 amino acids: CASSQVQEFGEQFF. In nucleotides, the CDR3 is TGCGCCAGCAGCCAAGTTCAAGAATTTGGGGAGCAGTTCTTC.

The chain links TRBV20-1 to TRBJ2-1; 9 bases are a match to TRBD2. This CDR3 has 16 residues. CDR1 is DFQATT and CDR2 is SNEGSKA in the germline V gene (reference sequence). Trimming took 0 bases from V and 5 from J; bases not matched to a gene: 8. Here the CDR3 DNA reads TGCAGTGCTAGAGATTTGGGACTAGCTGTTCACAATGAGCAGTTCTTC. It yields the protein CSARDLGLAVHNEQFF.

V usage is TRBV20-1 and J usage is TRBJ1-3; TRBD1 agrees at 7 bases. The CDR3 runs 15 residues. Germline loops: CDR1 DFQATT, CDR2 SNEGSKA (reference sequence). V lost 5 bases and J lost 0; bases outside the gene matches: 7. The CDR3 sequence is CSAGGTDNSGNTIYF. The DNA for the CDR3 is TGCAGTGCTGGGGGGACAGACAACTCTGGAAACACCATATATTTT.

This clonotype has just a few counts. The chain joins TRBV9 to TRBJ2-7; no definite D call. The CDR3 consists of 14 residues. V gave up 4 bases and J gave up 5 bases, with 16 bases separating them. CDR1 SGDLS and CDR2 YYNGEE come from the germline V gene. Written as DNA, the CDR3 is TGTGCCAGCAGCTCCAGCCCCCAGATGGACGAGCAGTACTTC. Translation: CASSSSPQMDEQYF. Using reference TRBV9 and TRBJ2-7 for the parts outside the CDR3, the full variable domain is DSGVTQTPKHLITATGQRVTLRCSPRSGDLSVYWYQQSLDQGLQFLIQYYNGEERAKGNILERFSAQQFPDLHSELNLSSLELGDSALYFCASSSSPQMDEQYFGPGTRLTVT.

This clonotype occurred a few times. The V call is TRBV29-1, the J call TRBJ2-3; 7 nucleotides line up with TRBD2. CDR3 length equals 14 residues. Germline CDR1 SQVTM, CDR2 ANQGSEA. V shed 4 bases, J shed 4 bases, and the junction held 8 bases outside the gene matches. CDR3 in amino acids: CSVAEGGSPDTQYF. In DNA, the CDR3 is TGCAGCGTTGCTGAGGGAGGGTCCCCAGATACGCAGTATTTT.

This clonotype occurred a few times. The V call is TRBV5-1, the J call TRBJ2-1, with 11 bases aligning to TRBD2. Germline V gene lookup returns CDR1 SGHRS and CDR2 YFSETQ. This CDR3 region has 18 residues. The trim removed 2 bases at V and 5 bases at J, leaving 12 bases unmatched. In DNA, the CDR3 is TGCGCCAGCAGCTTACTCTTTACGCTAGCGGGAGGACACAATGAGCAGTTCTTC. Translation gives CASSLLFTLAGGHNEQFF.

This clonotype was recorded many times. The chain employs TRBV12-3 or TRBV12-4 and TRBJ2-7; D gene ambiguous. V gave up 0 bases and J gave up 5 bases, with 8 bases separating them. The CDR3 has 13 amino acids. As DNA, the CDR3 is TGTGCCAGCAGTTTAGCGTCCGGAGACGAGCAGTACTTC. Protein product: CASSLASGDEQYF.